The 21 T cell receptor beta chains listed next were all sequenced from one sample in a study of response to subunit inactivated influenza vaccine. TCRdb itself ran the RT-PCR reads through MiXCR, one entry per CDR3 protein. The repertoire holds fewer than 200,000 distinct CDR3 sequences, 7.5% to 10% seen once, with approximately 10% in the top ten. The source was non-naive T cells sorted from PBMCs, collected on the day of vaccination. The receptors come from a man aged 45-65 years who received an inactivated influenza vaccine.

In this sample, this clonotype turned up a few times. This chain connects TRBV12-3 or TRBV12-4 to TRBJ2-7; 8 bases are shared with TRBD1. CDR3 length: 13 residues. V shed 3 bases and J 6 bases; nucleotides not matched to a gene: 4. CDR3 region: CASSFAGGIEQYF. The CDR3 bases are TGTGCCAGCAGTTTTGCAGGGGGCATCGAGCAGTACTTC.

On this clonotype itself: A much larger clonotype is one base distant, so this may be a read error. The genes are TRBV2 and TRBJ1-2, with D perhaps matching TRBD1 (6 bases). Germline CDR1 SNHLY, CDR2 FYNNEI. CDR3 length: 13 amino acids. The ends were cut back, 6 bases at V and 4 bases at J, with 12 bases in the middle. The CDR3 nucleotides are TGTGCCAGCAGCTCCAGGGGAGTCTATGGCTACACCTTC. As protein: CASSSRGVYGYTF.

This clonotype occurred a few times. The chain has TRBV20-1 and TRBJ1-2, with a weak D call TRBD1 (6 bases). There are 15 residues in the CDR3. CDR1 and CDR2 (germline): DFQATT, SNEGSKA (reference sequence). V was clipped by 0 bases and J by 1 base, with 12 bases between them. The CDR3 DNA follows: TGCAGTGCTAGAGACGTTTACAGGGATAACTATGGCTACACCTTC. It encodes CSARDVYRDNYGYTF.

In its sample, this clonotype was seen once. The J gene is TRBJ2-1, the V gene TRBV27; 7 positions agree with TRBD2. V lost 6 bases, J lost 6 bases, and 5 bases stayed unmatched. CDR1 and CDR2 from the germline V gene are MNHEY and SMNVEV (reference sequence). There are 13 residues in the CDR3. The DNA for the CDR3 is TGTGCCAGCAGGTTTCCTAGCGGCAATGAGCAGTTCTTC. This encodes CASRFPSGNEQFF.

This clonotype was observed at least ten times. For the CDR3, the DNA is TGCGCCAGCAACCCCCTGGGAGGGGGGGCTCGAGATGAGCAGTTCTTC. Its translation: CASNPLGGGARDEQFF. The V call is TRBV5-1, the J call TRBJ2-1; D is possibly TRBD2 (7 bases). The CDR3 is made up of 16 amino acids. The germline V gene has CDR1 SGHRS and CDR2 YFSETQ. V lost 6 bases to trimming and J lost 8 bases, with 24 bases between them. Full variable domain (remainder filled in from reference TRBV5-1 and TRBJ2-1): KAGVTQTPRYLIKTRGQQVTLSCSPISGHRSVSWYQQTPGQGLQFLFEYFSETQRNKGNFPGRFSGRQFSNSRSEMNVSTLELGDSALYLCASNPLGGGARDEQFFGPGTRLTVL.

The rearrangement links TRBV29-1 to TRBJ2-2; 9 bases line up with TRBD2. With V trimmed by 3 bases and J by 5 bases, 7 bases remained unmatched. CDR1 is SQVTM and CDR2 is ANQGSEA in the germline V gene. The CDR3 loop spans 15 amino acids. CDR3 in DNA: TGCAGCGTTGACCCAGCGGGAGGAGGGACCGGGGAGCTGTTTTTT. As protein: CSVDPAGGGTGELFF.

This rearrangement joins TRBV20-1 to TRBJ2-1, with TRBD2 as a possible D gene (6 bases). The CDR3 is 16 residues long. Germline assignment: CDR1 DFQATT and CDR2 SNEGSKA (reference sequence). Deletions cut 1 base from V and 1 base from J, with 14 bases between. Here the CDR3 DNA reads TGCAGTGCTAGAGGTGCCGGGACTGGATCCTACAATGAGCAGTTCTTC. Its protein product is CSARGAGTGSYNEQFF.

This clonotype was seen more than once but under ten times. The chain employs TRBV6-1 and TRBJ2-7, with D perhaps TRBD1 (6 bases). CDR1 and CDR2 from the germline V gene are MNHNS and SASEGT. This CDR3 spans 15 amino acids. V lost 3 bases, J lost 5 bases, and 17 bases lay in between. The CDR3 sequence is CASSDWGHGSDEQYF. The DNA for the CDR3 is TGTGCCAGCAGTGATTGGGGACACGGGTCCGACGAGCAGTACTTC.

This clonotype was seen more than once but under ten times. The V gene is TRBV11-1, the J gene TRBJ2-1, with TRBD2 matching 12 bases. The J segment lost 8 bases and the V segment lost 5 bases, leaving 16 bases of the junction unmatched. This CDR3 comprises 18 residues. Germline V gives CDR1 SGHAT, CDR2 FQDESV (reference sequence). CDR3 coding DNA: TGTGCCAGCAGCCCTCTAGTCCGACTAGCGGGAGCTTCTGATGAGCAGTTCTTC. Its translation is CASSPLVRLAGASDEQFF.

This clonotype has ten or more counts. The chain has TRBV29-1 and TRBJ1-1, with 7 bases identical to TRBD1. The CDR3 is 10 amino acids. CDR1 and CDR2 from the germline V gene are SQVTM and ANQGSEA. V shed 4 bases and J 11 bases; nucleotides not matched to a gene: 4. CDR3: CSVGQGLAFF. CDR3 coding DNA: TGCAGCGTTGGACAGGGTTTGGCTTTCTTT.

The chain uses TRBV5-1 and TRBJ2-7, with no clear D. Germline V gene sequence: CDR1 SGHRS, CDR2 YFSETQ. Trimming took off 0 bases at V and 2 bases at J, with 24 bases between the two ends. The CDR3 totals 19 residues. CDR3 residues: CASSLGLSGSPLSTYEQYF. The CDR3 nucleotides read TGCGCCAGCAGCTTGGGGTTGTCTGGATCACCTTTGAGCACCTACGAGCAGTACTTC.

This clonotype appeared a few times. This rearrangement joins TRBV3-1 to TRBJ1-2; D gene uncertain. CDR3 length: 15 residues. Looked up from germline, CDR1 is LGHDT and CDR2 is YNNKEL (reference sequence). Trimming removed 1 base at V and 2 bases at J, with 11 bases between. The CDR3 loop is CASSQAARQNYGYTF. The CDR3 DNA follows: TGTGCCAGCAGCCAAGCCGCCCGGCAGAACTATGGCTACACCTTC. The variable domain in full, with the rest retrieved from reference TRBV3-1 and TRBJ1-2, is DTAVSQTPKYLVTQMGNDKSIKCEQNLGHDTMYWYKQDSKKFLKIMFSYNNKELIINETVPNRFSPKSPDKAHLNLHINSLELGDSAVYFCASSQAARQNYGYTFGSGTRLTVV.

This clonotype appeared many times. The chain links TRBV4-2 to TRBJ2-1; 10 bases align to TRBD2. The CDR3 has 20 amino acids. Germline-derived CDR1 and CDR2 are LGHNA and YNFKEQ. The V gene end was trimmed by 0 bases and the J gene end by 0 bases; junction bases not matched to a gene: 11. The CDR3 bases are TGTGCCAGCAGCCAAGATTTGGCTAGCGGGGGAGCGAGCTCCTACAATGAGCAGTTCTTC. It translates to CASSQDLASGGASSYNEQFF.

The chain joins TRBV20-1 to TRBJ2-3, with TRBD1 as a possible D gene (5 bases). Germline CDR1 and CDR2: DFQATT and SNEGSKA (reference sequence). Trimming pared 3 bases from V and 0 bases from J, leaving 7 bases between. The CDR3 loop spans 13 amino acids. The CDR3 spells CSARGRSTDTQYF. The CDR3 region has the DNA TGCAGTGCTAGGGGGCGGAGCACAGATACGCAGTATTTT.

This clonotype appeared a few times. The chain couples TRBV3-1 to TRBJ1-3; possibly TRBD1 for D (5 bases). Trimming pared 1 base from V and 1 base from J, leaving 17 bases between. CDR3 length equals 18 residues. Germline V CDR1 and CDR2: LGHDT, YNNKEL (reference sequence). CDR3 nucleotide sequence: TGTGCCAGCAGCCAAGGAGGGATAAACAGGATTTCTGGAAACACCATATATTTT. This encodes CASSQGGINRISGNTIYF.

In this sample, this clonotype turned up many times. This rearrangement joins TRBV7-8 to TRBJ2-7; 9 nucleotides agree with TRBD2. V lost 11 bases to trimming and J lost 5 bases; unmatched junction nucleotides: 7. The CDR3 loop spans 12 amino acids. CDR1 SGHVS and CDR2 FQNEAQ come from the germline V gene. The CDR3 DNA reads TGTGCCTCAGGTAGCGGGAGCCACGAGCAGTACTTC. Its protein product is CASGSGSHEQYF.

Ten or more counts support this clonotype. The genes are TRBV7-2 and TRBJ1-2, with 7 bases fitting TRBD1. CDR3 length: 13 amino acids. V was pared by 0 bases and J by 6 bases, with 1 base of the junction left unmatched. Germline CDR1 SGHTA, CDR2 FQGNSA. Here the CDR3 reads CASSLADRDGYTF. As DNA, the CDR3 is TGTGCCAGCAGCTTAGCAGACAGGGATGGCTACACCTTC.

This clonotype was observed a few times. The V gene is TRBV27, the J gene TRBJ2-5, with TRBD2 as a possible D gene (5 bases). Germline V gives CDR1 MNHEY, CDR2 SMNVEV (reference sequence). V was cut by 3 bases and J by 2 bases, with 10 bases left in between. CDR3 length: 14 residues. The CDR3 DNA follows: TGTGCCAGCAGTTTCAACAGAGGGCAAGAGACCCAGTACTTC. Translating it yields CASSFNRGQETQYF.

This clonotype showed up many times. The chain joins TRBV7-2 to TRBJ2-4; D perhaps matches TRBD2 (5 bases). Germline CDR1 SGHTA, CDR2 FQGNSA. This CDR3 has 14 residues. Deletions cut 2 bases from V and 2 bases from J, with 7 bases between. CDR3 in DNA: TGTGCCAGCAGCTTATACGGGACCAAAAACATTCAGTACTTC. Protein product: CASSLYGTKNIQYF. The full variable domain, completed using reference TRBV7-2 and TRBJ2-4, is GAGVSQSPSNKVTEKGKDVELRCDPISGHTALYWYRQSLGQGLEFLIYFQGNSAPDKSGLPSDRFSAERTGGSVSTLTIQRTQQEDSAVYLCASSLYGTKNIQYFGAGTRLSVL.

This chain joins TRBV6-1 and TRBJ1-2; D gene unclear. Germline V gene lookup returns CDR1 MNHNS and CDR2 SASEGT. Trimming pared 0 bases from V and 4 bases from J, leaving 9 bases between. The CDR3 is 14 amino acids. The CDR3 DNA reads as TGTGCCAGCAGTGAAGCGCCCAGCCTCTATGGCTACACCTTC. This translates into CASSEAPSLYGYTF.

The V gene is TRBV7-9, the J gene TRBJ2-7; TRBD2 might be the D (5 bases). The CDR3 loop spans 12 amino acids. Per the germline V gene, CDR1 is SEHNR and CDR2 is FQNEAQ (reference sequence). V was trimmed by 0 bases and J by 6 bases, leaving 6 bases between them. This CDR3 is CASSLASGEQYF. The DNA of the CDR3 is TGTGCCAGCAGCTTAGCCAGCGGCGAGCAGTACTTC.